The 16 T cell receptor beta chains below come from one sample, sequenced in a study of cytomegalovirus exposure and HLA in healthy donors (dated by TCRdb to between 2016 and 2019). Library creation used the immunoSEQ multiplex PCR assay. For the multiplex PCR, a mixture combining 60 forward primers for TCR Vbeta segments and 13 reverse primers for TCR Jbeta segments was used. TCRdb limited this immuneACCESS table to in-frame rearrangements with V and J called. A share of clones is missing; checked studies link under half to unresolved V genes, and the rest is unexplained. The sample includes approximately 150,000 clones, with around 86% observed a single time. Of the sample, under 3.5% is held by the ten largest clones. Sequencing was performed on PBMCs. These receptors came from a woman aged 25 to 45 in good health and CMV-seronegative.

The J gene is TRBJ2-7, the V gene TRBV25-1, with 9 positions matching TRBD1. The CDR3 sequence is 14 residues long. V was clipped by 4 bases and J by 2 bases; unmatched bases: 3. From germline, CDR1 is MGHDK and CDR2 SYGVNS. The CDR3 region has the DNA TGTGCCAGCAGTGGGGACAGGGTCCCCTACGAGCAGTACTTC. Translated, it gives CASSGDRVPYEQYF.

The chain links TRBV7-9 to TRBJ1-1; D perhaps matches TRBD1 (6 bases). This CDR3 contains 15 residues. Trimming left V 5 bases short and J 2 bases short, with 15 bases between. Germline loops: CDR1 SEHNR, CDR2 FQNEAQ (reference sequence). CDR3 protein: CASSPGGTSNTEAFF. The CDR3 nucleotides read TGTGCCAGCAGCCCGGGAGGGACAAGCAACACTGAAGCTTTCTTT.

The rearrangement joins TRBV27 to TRBJ1-4; TRBD1 might be the D (5 bases). V was cut by 2 bases and J by 8 bases, with 15 bases left in between. CDR1 is MNHEY and CDR2 is SMNVEV in the germline V gene (reference sequence). The CDR3 is 15 amino acids. CDR3 residues: CASSLNGRVGEKLFF. CDR3 nucleotides: TGTGCCAGCAGTTTAAACGGCAGGGTTGGAGAAAAACTGTTTTTT.

This chain connects TRBV7-3 to TRBJ2-1; 7 bases agree with TRBD2. CDR1 and CDR2 from the germline V gene are SGHTA and FQGTGA. The CDR3 runs to 15 residues. V trimming: 5 bases; J trimming: 4 bases; junction bases outside the gene matches: 8. CDR3: CASSPGASGYNEQFF. CDR3 coding DNA: TGTGCCAGCAGCCCTGGGGCTAGCGGATACAATGAGCAGTTCTTC.

The CDR3 DNA reads as TGCGCCAGCAGCTTGGGTGCGGGACGAATGAACACTGAAGCTTTCTTT. Its protein is CASSLGAGRMNTEAFF. V gene TRBV5-1 combines with J gene TRBJ1-1; possibly TRBD1 for D (5 bases). This CDR3 is 16 amino acids long. CDR1 and CDR2 (germline): SGHRS, YFSETQ. The V gene lost 0 bases and the J gene lost 0 bases, with 12 bases spanning the gap.

The rearrangement joins TRBV7-9 to TRBJ2-3; D not certain. CDR1 and CDR2 from the germline V gene are SEHNR and FQNEAQ (reference sequence). The CDR3 runs to 14 residues. Trimming removed 4 bases at V and 4 bases at J, with 12 bases between. The CDR3 loop reads CASSSWAGSDTQYF. CDR3 coding DNA: TGTGCCAGCAGCTCCTGGGCTGGGTCAGATACGCAGTATTTT.

This chain joins TRBV6-1 and TRBJ1-2, with D uncertain. This CDR3 has 12 amino acids. CDR1 MNHNS and CDR2 SASEGT come from the germline V gene. With 8 bases removed from V and 4 bases from J, the gap between germline ends came to 11 bases. Here the CDR3 reads CASGAGFYGYTF. CDR3 coding DNA: TGTGCCAGCGGAGCGGGGTTCTATGGCTACACCTTC.

In its sample, this clone was seen once. The rearrangement joins TRBV18 to TRBJ2-3; TRBD1 is a possible D gene (7 bases). The V gene lost 3 bases and the J gene lost 2 bases, with 18 bases spanning the gap. The CDR3 is made up of 17 amino acids. The germline gives CDR1 KGHSH, CDR2 LQKENI. The CDR3 loop reads CASSPRQGGSDTDTQYF. The CDR3 DNA is TGTGCCAGCTCACCCCGACAGGGAGGTTCAGACACAGATACGCAGTATTTT. The variable domain in full, completed from reference TRBV18 and TRBJ2-3, reads NAGVMQNPRHLVRRRGQEARLRCSPMKGHSHVYWYRQLPEEGLKFMVYLQKENIIDESGMPKERFSAEFPKEGPSILRIQQVVRGDSAAYFCASSPRQGGSDTDTQYFGPGTRLTVL.

This chain connects TRBV6-6 to TRBJ2-7; 9 bases line up with TRBD1. This CDR3 is 15 amino acids long. From germline, CDR1 is MNHNY and CDR2 SVGAGI (reference sequence). The V gene end was trimmed by 6 bases and the J gene end by 4 bases; junction bases not matched to a gene: 10. The CDR3 region is CASRETRDRVYEQYF. The CDR3 DNA sequence: TGTGCCAGCAGAGAAACACGGGACAGGGTTTACGAGCAGTACTTC.

The chain couples TRBV5-1 to TRBJ1-1, with 7 positions matching TRBD1. The CDR3 is made up of 15 amino acids. Trimming at V came to 3 bases and at J to 0 bases, leaving 5 bases not matched to a gene. Germline V gives CDR1 SGHRS, CDR2 YFSETQ. The CDR3 loop is CASSSTGIMNTEAFF. CDR3 coding DNA: TGCGCCAGCAGCTCGACAGGGATCATGAACACTGAAGCTTTCTTT.

This clone came up a few times. V usage is TRBV18 and J usage is TRBJ2-7, with a weak D call TRBD2 (6 bases). The CDR3 consists of 14 residues. Trimming cost V 0 bases and J 6 bases, with 12 bases left between them. CDR1 and CDR2 from the germline V gene are KGHSH and LQKENI. CDR3 nucleotide sequence: TGTGCCAGCTCACCACCTAGCGGCCTTCCCGAGCAGTACTTC. Its translation: CASSPPSGLPEQYF.

The chain recombines TRBV20-1 with TRBJ1-1; D gene unclear. The CDR3 is made up of 8 amino acids. Germline CDR1 is DFQATT and CDR2 is SNEGSKA (reference sequence). With 6 bases removed from V and 7 bases from J, the gap between germline ends came to 3 bases. The CDR3 nucleotides read TGCAGTGCACATGAAGCTTTCTTT. The encoded protein is CSAHEAFF.

This sequence joins TRBV6-1 and TRBJ1-5; D possibly corresponds to TRBD1 (5 bases). V gave up 3 bases and J gave up 3 bases, with 12 bases separating them. The CDR3 extends over 15 amino acids. CDR1 MNHNS and CDR2 SASEGT come from the germline V gene. This CDR3 is CASSDRVLTNQPQHF. CDR3 DNA sequence: TGTGCCAGCAGTGACAGGGTTCTCACCAATCAGCCCCAGCATTTT.

J is TRBJ1-5 and V is TRBV30; 9 nucleotides align to TRBD1. The CDR3 runs to 12 residues. Germline V CDR1 and CDR2: GTSNPN, SVGIG (reference sequence). V was clipped by 8 bases and J by 5 bases; unmatched bases: 4. The CDR3 region has the DNA TGTGCCGGGGGACAGGGACATCAGCCCCAGCATTTT. Encoded protein: CAGGQGHQPQHF.

The rearrangement uses TRBV4-1 and TRBJ2-1; TRBD1 matches at 10 bases. This CDR3 spans 16 amino acids. The germline CDR1 and CDR2 sequences are MGHRA and YSYEKL. The trim removed 4 bases at V and 4 bases at J, leaving 7 bases unmatched. DNA for the CDR3: TGCGCCAGCAGCCTGAGTTTGGGACAGGGGTACAATGAGCAGTTCTTC. Its translation: CASSLSLGQGYNEQFF.

This chain joins TRBV4-1 and TRBJ1-6; D is possibly TRBD1 (5 bases). The CDR3 length is 16 residues. V was pared by 1 base and J by 4 bases, with 11 bases between. Germline assignment: CDR1 MGHRA and CDR2 YSYEKL. In DNA, the CDR3 is TGCGCCAGCAGCCAAGGGGGGGTTAGATATAATTCACCCCTCCACTTT. Its translation: CASSQGGVRYNSPLHF.